Below, 22 T cell receptor beta chains from the same sample are listed, as sequenced in a study of CD8+CD57+ T cells in acquired aplastic anemia. Researchers used genomic DNA as the template to profile TCR beta VDJ and CDR3. MiXCR was run by TCRdb on the reads, yielding one entry per CDR3 protein. This table has hundreds of thousands of distinct CDR3 sequences, more than 45% appearing once. An expansion of CD8+CD57+ cells by flow cytometry had been shown in patients chosen for sequencing. Material for sequencing was sorted CD4+, CD8+, or CD8+CD57+ T cells (not recorded which) from PBMCs. The receptors were gathered from a human donor with aplastic anemia.

This sequence joins TRBV6-5 and TRBJ2-7; tentatively, D is TRBD1 (6 bases). Trimming shortened V by 6 bases and J by 3 bases, and 21 bases separated the two germline ends. CDR1 and CDR2 from the germline V gene are MNHEY and SVGAGI. This CDR3 is built from 16 residues. The CDR3 sequence is CASRALLDGTFYEQYF. The CDR3, as DNA: TGTGCCAGCAGGGCCCTTTTGGACGGGACATTCTACGAGCAGTACTTC.

This clonotype has a count of ten or more. V usage is TRBV19 and J usage is TRBJ1-5, with a possible D match to TRBD1 (6 bases). Germline V gene data show CDR1 as LNHDA and CDR2 as SQIVND (reference sequence). This CDR3 comprises 13 residues. Trimming removed 6 bases at V and 5 bases at J, with 11 bases between. As DNA, the CDR3 is TGTGCCAGTAGATCGGACAGCGATCAGCCCCAGCATTTT. Translation: CASRSDSDQPQHF.

This clonotype was detected many times. CDR3 sequence: CASSLGGTGSDYGYTF. The CDR3 coding sequence is TGCGCCAGCAGCTTGGGTGGGACAGGGTCGGACTATGGCTACACCTTC. The chain joins TRBV5-1 to TRBJ1-2; 9 bases are a match to TRBD1. The V gene's germline CDR1 is SGHRS and CDR2 YFSETQ. Unmatched junction bases numbered 6, after V lost 0 bases and J lost 3 bases. CDR3 length: 16 residues.

This clonotype was recorded at least ten times. The genes are TRBV6-2 or TRBV6-3 and TRBJ1-5; D not resolved. V shed 6 bases and J shed 1 base, with 13 bases lying between them. CDR1 and CDR2 from the germline V gene are MNHEY and SVGEGT. The CDR3 is made up of 15 amino acids. The CDR3 nucleotides are TGTGCCAGCAGATTCCTTGACGGGAGCAATCAGCCCCAGCATTTT. It codes for CASRFLDGSNQPQHF.

The rearrangement links TRBV7-9 to TRBJ1-5, with TRBD1 identical over 7 bases. The CDR3 runs to 14 residues. CDR1 is SEHNR and CDR2 is FQNEAQ in the germline V gene (reference sequence). J gave up 2 bases and V 7 bases, and 5 bases lay outside the gene matches. CDR3 loop: CASKDDRGNQPQHF. Written as DNA, the CDR3 is TGTGCCAGCAAGGACGACAGGGGCAATCAGCCCCAGCATTTT.

The V gene is TRBV10-3, the J gene TRBJ2-3; 9 bases fit TRBD2. The CDR3 spans 15 residues. V dropped 2 bases and J dropped 4; count of bases not matched to a gene: 4. Germline loops: CDR1 ENHRY, CDR2 SYGVKD. The CDR3 here is CAISEAGGWADTQYF. The CDR3 coding sequence is TGTGCCATCAGTGAGGCGGGGGGGTGGGCAGATACGCAGTATTTT.

The rearrangement uses TRBV13 and TRBJ2-7; no definite D call. CDR1 PRHDT and CDR2 FYEKMQ come from the germline V gene (reference sequence). Trimming removed 0 bases at V and 2 bases at J, with 8 bases between. The CDR3 length is 14 residues. CDR3 in amino acids: CASSLGQATYEQYF. The CDR3 region has the DNA TGTGCCAGCAGCTTAGGCCAGGCAACCTACGAGCAGTACTTC.

This clonotype was recorded once. Since a much larger clone is just one base distant, this may be a read error. This chain connects TRBV6-5 to TRBJ1-3; no clear D gene. V was trimmed by 4 bases and J by 4 bases, leaving 11 bases between them. Per the germline V gene, CDR1 is MNHEY and CDR2 is SVGAGI. This CDR3 has 14 amino acids. CDR3 amino acids: CASSSAGRGNTIYF. The CDR3 DNA is TGTGCCAGCAGTTCCGCGGGCAGGGGAAACACCATATATTTT.

The CDR3 loop is CASNIRGQEQYF. The CDR3 DNA is TGTGCCAGCAATATAAGGGGACAGGAGCAGTACTTC. The V call is TRBV7-2, the J call TRBJ2-7; 7 positions match TRBD1. The CDR3 runs 12 residues. V shed 7 bases, J shed 7 bases, and the junction held 7 bases outside the gene matches. Germline V lookup: CDR1 SGHTA, CDR2 FQGNSA.

The table lists this clonotype with many counts. The gene calls are TRBV15 and TRBJ2-7; D assignment may be TRBD1 or TRBD2 (5 bases each). Germline V CDR1 and CDR2: LNHNV, YYDKDF (reference sequence). CDR3 length: 14 amino acids. The ends were cut back, 5 bases at V and 2 bases at J, with 13 bases in the middle. The CDR3 region is CATSGRGLAYEQYF. The CDR3 DNA follows: TGTGCCACCAGCGGCCGGGGCCTAGCCTACGAGCAGTACTTC.

The chain carries TRBV19 and TRBJ2-5; TRBD1 agrees at 9 bases. The CDR3 is 14 residues long. The germline CDR1 and CDR2 sequences are LNHDA and SQIVND (reference sequence). With 6 bases clipped from V and 5 bases from J, the junction kept 7 bases outside the gene matches. Here the CDR3 reads CASRQTGGGETQYF. CDR3 sequence (DNA): TGTGCCAGTAGACAGACAGGGGGGGGCGAGACCCAGTACTTC.

A word on this clonotype: At one boundary the junction diverges from the germline segment, which might be a read error. The V gene is TRBV7-7, the J gene TRBJ2-1; possibly TRBD2 for D (6 bases). The CDR3 has 15 residues. The germline gives CDR1 SSHAT, CDR2 FNYEAQ (reference sequence). The DNA of the CDR3 is TGTGCTAGCAGTTTGATTAGGGACTCAAGAGATGAGCGGTTCTTC. This codes for CASSLIRDSRDERFF. The whole variable domain, remainder taken from reference TRBV7-7 and TRBJ2-1, is GAGVSQSPRYKVTKRGQDVTLRCDPISSHATLYWYQQALGQGPEFLTYFNYEAQPDKSGLPSDRFSAERPEGSISTLTIQRTEQRDSAMYRCASSLIRDSRDERFFGPGTRLTVL.

This clonotype occurred a few times. At one of its ends the junction is not consistent with the germline gene, which may arise from a read error. The V call is TRBV5-1, the J call TRBJ2-7, with 8 bases matching TRBD1. CDR1 SGHRS and CDR2 YFSETQ come from the germline V gene. The CDR3 loop spans 13 amino acids. In DNA form, the CDR3 reads TGTGCCAGCAGCAGAGGACAGGGTTACGAGCAGTACTTC. Translation: CASSRGQGYEQYF.

Only one count was recorded for this clonotype. This chain joins TRBV20-1 and TRBJ1-1, with TRBD1 matching over 8 bases. This CDR3 is 15 amino acids long. In germline, CDR1 is DFQATT, CDR2 SNEGSKA (reference sequence). The J segment lost 5 bases and the V segment lost 0 bases, leaving 8 bases of the junction unmatched. CDR3 coding DNA: TGCAGTGCTAGAGATCTGCAGGGGGCGAGGACTGAAGCTTTCTTT. This encodes CSARDLQGARTEAFF.

The chain joins TRBV7-3 to TRBJ2-1, with D perhaps TRBD1 or TRBD2 (5 bases each). CDR3 size: 16 residues. The V and J ends lost 4 bases and 0 bases respectively, with 13 bases between them. Per the germline V gene, CDR1 is SGHTA and CDR2 is FQGTGA. The CDR3 region is CASSYPRDGSYNEQFF. The CDR3 coding sequence is TGTGCCAGCAGCTACCCCCGGGACGGCTCCTACAATGAGCAGTTCTTC.

The J gene is TRBJ2-3, the V gene TRBV2; D unclear. Trimming pared 8 bases from V and 2 bases from J, leaving 8 bases between. The CDR3 is made up of 12 amino acids. Germline CDR1 is SNHLY and CDR2 is FYNNEI. The CDR3 reads CASGVHTDTQYF. The DNA for the CDR3 is TGTGCCAGCGGGGTACACACAGATACGCAGTATTTT.

This chain connects TRBV14 to TRBJ2-7; D is possibly TRBD2 (6 bases). The CDR3 contains 13 residues. Germline values: CDR1 SGHDN, CDR2 FVKESK. The V gene lost 2 bases and the J gene lost 7 bases, with 12 bases spanning the gap. The CDR3 region is CASSQIRRGEQYF. The CDR3 DNA reads as TGTGCCAGCAGCCAAATTCGCCGGGGGGAGCAGTACTTC.

The chain combines TRBV7-3 with TRBJ2-7; TRBD2 matches 14 bases. This CDR3 region has 16 residues. J lost 6 bases, V lost 5 bases, and 9 bases had no gene match. The germline CDR1 and CDR2 sequences are SGHTA and FQGTGA. Written as DNA, the CDR3 is TGTGCCAGCAGCCGACTAGCGGGGGGGCTCCGCAGCGAGCAGTACTTC. This translates into CASSRLAGGLRSEQYF.

In its sample, this clonotype was seen many times. The rearrangement joins TRBV7-3 to TRBJ2-2; no definite D call. Germline V CDR1 and CDR2: SGHTA, FQGTGA. This CDR3 is built from 11 residues. Trimming cost V 7 bases and J 7 bases, with 7 bases left between them. The CDR3 spells CASTPGGELFF. CDR3 bases: TGTGCCAGCACTCCCGGCGGGGAGCTGTTTTTT.

This clonotype was seen ten or more times. J is TRBJ1-4 and V is TRBV5-6; the D gene is possibly TRBD1 (5 bases). The V end lost 1 base, the J end lost 0 bases, and 7 bases lay between the germline ends. The CDR3 consists of 15 residues. Germline CDR1 is SGHDT and CDR2 is YYEEEE. The CDR3 sequence is CASSLQGATNEKLFF. The CDR3, as DNA: TGTGCCAGCAGCTTGCAGGGCGCAACTAATGAAAAACTGTTTTTT.

The chain is built from TRBV5-1 and TRBJ2-5, with a weak D call TRBD1 (6 bases). This CDR3 has 14 amino acids. Looked up from germline, CDR1 is SGHRS and CDR2 is YFSETQ. The ends were cut back, 3 bases at V and 2 bases at J, with 11 bases in the middle. The CDR3: CASSYQGIQETQYF. The CDR3 DNA reads TGCGCCAGCAGCTATCAGGGGATTCAAGAGACCCAGTACTTC.

The chain combines TRBV15 with TRBJ2-7; 9 bases match TRBD1. Germline lookup yields CDR1 LNHNV and CDR2 YYDKDF (reference sequence). Losses at the gene ends were 8 bases for V and 6 bases for J; bases not matched to a gene: 11. This CDR3 is built from 14 residues. CDR3 bases: TGTGCCACCTCGGCCGGGACAGGGTTCCGCGAGCAGTACTTC. It translates to CATSAGTGFREQYF.